Listed here are 14 T cell receptor beta chains from one sample, sequenced in a study of T cells in Graves' hyperthyroidism and ophthalmopathy. Amplification targeted TCR beta CDR3 regions from RNA transcripts. The HTBI set primed first-round TCR CDR3 RT-PCR. TCRdb analysed the multiplex PCR reads with MiXCR anew, one entry per CDR3 protein. Here the sample spans 660,000 or so distinct CDR3 sequences, just under 45% being singletons. What was sequenced was peripheral blood or thyroid tissue (not recorded which). Receptor source: an adult man with Graves' disease, either hyperthyroidism or ophthalmopathy (not recorded which).

This clonotype was counted at least ten times. The chain combines TRBV7-2 with TRBJ2-5; D call uncertain. Trimming stripped 9 bases from V and 4 bases from J, with 21 bases between. The CDR3 has 15 residues. Germline CDR1 SGHTA, CDR2 FQGNSA. This chain's CDR3 is CASSLTGQKGETQYF. In DNA form, the CDR3 reads TGTGCCAGTTCACTCACTGGCCAAAAAGGAGAGACCCAGTACTTC. Based on the CDR3 plus reference TRBV7-2 and TRBJ2-5, the full variable domain is GAGVSQSPSNKVTEKGKDVELRCDPISGHTALYWYRQSLGQGLEFLIYFQGNSAPDKSGLPSDRFSAERTGGSVSTLTIQRTQQEDSAVYLCASSLTGQKGETQYFGPGTRLLVL.

In this sample, this clonotype turned up many times. The chain is built from TRBV29-1 and TRBJ1-2, with 9 bases lining up with TRBD1. Germline V gene data show CDR1 as SQVTM and CDR2 as ANQGSEA. The CDR3 spans 13 residues. Unmatched junction bases numbered 7, after V lost 3 bases and J lost 8 bases. The DNA for the CDR3 is TGCAGCGTTGATGCCACAGGGGGCCAGGGCTACACCTTC. Its translation is CSVDATGGQGYTF.

This clonotype was detected a few times. The chain uses TRBV29-1 and TRBJ1-1, with no clear D. With 3 bases removed from V and 4 bases from J, the gap between germline ends came to 12 bases. Per the germline V gene, CDR1 is SQVTM and CDR2 is ANQGSEA. This CDR3 is 13 amino acids long. In DNA form, the CDR3 reads TGCAGCGTTGATAAGATAGGGAGCACTGAAGCTTTCTTT. Translation gives CSVDKIGSTEAFF.

This clonotype was observed many times. This rearrangement joins TRBV7-8 to TRBJ2-7; 7 bases line up with TRBD1. This CDR3 has 13 residues. Germline V CDR1 and CDR2: SGHVS, FQNEAQ. The V gene end was trimmed by 8 bases and the J gene end by 7 bases; junction bases not matched to a gene: 11. The CDR3 sequence: CASGRGQFGEQYF. DNA of the CDR3: TGTGCCAGCGGAAGGGGACAGTTCGGGGAGCAGTACTTC. Full variable domain (remainder filled in from reference TRBV7-8 and TRBJ2-7): GAGVSQSPRYKVAKRGQDVALRCDPISGHVSLFWYQQALGQGPEFLTYFQNEAQLDKSGLPSDRFFAERPEGSVSTLKIQRTQQEDSAVYLCASGRGQFGEQYFGPGTRLTVT.

Of note for this clonotype: A much larger clone sits a single nucleotide away, making a read error possible. V is TRBV7-9 and J is TRBJ1-1; perhaps TRBD1 as D (5 bases). Trimming took 5 bases from V and 4 from J, leaving 14 bases between them. Per germline, CDR1 SEHNR and CDR2 FQNEAQ (reference sequence). CDR3 length: 14 amino acids. The CDR3 here is CASSQTVASTEAFF. In DNA form, the CDR3 reads TGTGCCAGCAGCCAGACAGTTGCTAGCACTGAAGCTTTCTTT.

The gene calls are TRBV12-3 or TRBV12-4 and TRBJ1-2; maybe TRBD1 (5 bases). The CDR3 runs to 14 residues. Trimming pared 5 bases from V and 7 bases from J, leaving 17 bases between. CDR3 region: CASSRLAGGGGYTF. CDR3 in DNA: TGTGCCAGCAGTCGACTAGCGGGGGGGGGTGGCTACACCTTC.

The table lists this clonotype with a few counts. J is TRBJ1-1 and V is TRBV7-9, with D uncertain. The ends were cut back, 5 bases at V and 0 bases at J, with 13 bases in the middle. The CDR3 totals 15 residues. Germline V lookup: CDR1 SEHNR, CDR2 FQNEAQ (reference sequence). This CDR3 is CASSPKPAVNTEAFF. The CDR3 region has the DNA TGTGCCAGCAGCCCAAAGCCGGCAGTGAACACTGAAGCTTTCTTT.

The chain has TRBV7-9 and TRBJ2-5; tentatively, D is TRBD2 (5 bases). Trimming cost V 8 bases and J 2 bases, with 12 bases left between them. From germline, CDR1 is SEHNR and CDR2 FQNEAQ (reference sequence). The CDR3 has 13 residues. This chain's CDR3 is CASSSGKQETQYF. DNA of the CDR3: TGTGCCAGCTCATCGGGAAAACAAGAGACCCAGTACTTC.

Worth noting for this clonotype: This sequence may be a read error, since a much larger clone differs from it by one base. This chain links TRBV2 with TRBJ1-6; D call uncertain. The germline gives CDR1 SNHLY, CDR2 FYNNEI. This CDR3 contains 10 residues. Trimming removed 4 bases from V and 14 bases from J, with 6 bases in between. CDR3 loop: CASSGGALHF. CDR3 DNA sequence: TGTGCCAGCAGTGGTGGGGCCCTCCACTTT.

The chain employs TRBV6-5 and TRBJ2-7, with D maybe TRBD2 (5 bases). Germline CDR1 MNHEY, CDR2 SVGAGI. The V and J ends lost 1 base and 2 bases respectively, with 9 bases between them. The CDR3 covers 14 residues. The CDR3 DNA sequence: TGTGCCAGCAGTTACTTCGGGGTCCCCTACGAGCAGTACTTC. Its protein is CASSYFGVPYEQYF.

The rearrangement links TRBV19 to TRBJ1-5, with 10 bases aligning to TRBD1. The germline V gene has CDR1 LNHDA and CDR2 SQIVND (reference sequence). The trim removed 3 bases at V and 5 bases at J, leaving 4 bases unmatched. This CDR3 comprises 15 residues. In DNA, the CDR3 is TGTGCCAGTAGTATCGGACAGGGGGGCTATCAGCCCCAGCATTTT. Translating gives CASSIGQGGYQPQHF. Based on the CDR3 plus reference TRBV19 and TRBJ1-5, the full variable domain is DGGITQSPKYLFRKEGQNVTLSCEQNLNHDAMYWYRQDPGQGLRLIYYSQIVNDFQKGDIAEGYSVSREKKESFPLTVTSAQKNPTAFYLCASSIGQGGYQPQHFGDGTRLSIL.

This clonotype was observed many times. The chain carries TRBV7-9 and TRBJ2-7; a possible D gene is TRBD1 (5 bases). Trimming left V 2 bases short and J 5 bases short, with 13 bases between. The CDR3 totals 14 residues. Germline V CDR1 and CDR2: SEHNR, FQNEAQ (reference sequence). This CDR3 is CASSLQGTDHEQYF. As DNA, the CDR3 is TGTGCCAGCAGCTTACAGGGCACAGACCACGAGCAGTACTTC.

The V gene is TRBV11-2, the J gene TRBJ1-1; 7 bases are a match to TRBD1. Germline values: CDR1 SGHAT, CDR2 FQNNGV. The trim removed 2 bases at V and 3 bases at J, leaving 18 bases unmatched. CDR3 length equals 19 residues. The CDR3 sequence is CASSLSTKLTGAGDTEAFF. CDR3 DNA sequence: TGTGCCAGCAGCTTATCCACGAAACTAACAGGGGCGGGAGACACTGAAGCTTTCTTT.

This clonotype was found many times. The chain combines TRBV7-9 with TRBJ1-1, with D possibly TRBD1 on 5 matching bases. The CDR3 is 12 amino acids. In germline, CDR1 is SEHNR, CDR2 FQNEAQ (reference sequence). With 3 bases removed from V and 6 bases from J, the gap between germline ends came to 8 bases. CDR3 amino acids: CASSFGAAEAFF. The CDR3 DNA reads as TGTGCCAGCAGCTTCGGGGCGGCTGAAGCTTTCTTT.